These 16 T cell receptor beta chains came from one sample sequenced in a study of tumor-infiltrating lymphocytes in primary liver carcinoma (TCRdb year 2017). Without any cell sorting, total RNA and DNA were co-extracted from approximately 20-30 mg of bulk tissue using the AllPrep DNA/RNA mini kit. Instrument used: Illumina HiSeq 2500. Starting from 450 to 500 ng total RNA, TCRbeta-specific cDNA was produced by reverse transcription with a constant-region primer and ProtoScript II reverse transcriptase. The TCRbeta libraries were prepared through three rounds of nested multiplex PCR following a slightly modified ARM-PCR procedure. The first two PCR rounds used multiplex TRBV1-TRBV30 forward primers with a Cbeta reverse primer, each for approximately 9 cycles. TCRdb reprocessing: public reads trimmed at Q25 with fastp, clones called with MiXCR, in-frame beta chains kept. Every distinct CDR3 protein forms one entry, paired with its most common genes and DNA. The sample records tens of thousands of distinct CDR3 sequences, more than 70% of which are singletons. 32% of the sample comes from the top ten.

Sequencing input: liver tumor tissue from sampling region 5. The sample's cell subset or site label, decoded: tumor region T5, tumor centre. These receptors came from a woman in her twenties or thirties with primary liver carcinoma and hepatitis B virus infection.

Turning to this clonotype: A much larger clone differs by one base, so this may be a read error. The rearrangement joins TRBV20-1 to TRBJ2-5; D is unclear. The V gene lost 3 bases and the J gene lost 8 bases, with 16 bases spanning the gap. This CDR3 is 13 amino acids long. CDR1 DFQATT and CDR2 SNEGSKA come from the germline V gene (reference sequence). The CDR3 DNA sequence: TGCAGTGCTAGTCGTAGGGCCTCGGGTACCCAGTACTTC. Translated, it gives CSASRRASGTQYF.

For this clonotype: The junction differs from germline at one of its ends, possibly a read error. The chain links TRBV7-8 to TRBJ2-2, with D perhaps matching TRBD2 (5 bases). Germline V gene data show CDR1 as SGHVS and CDR2 as FQNEAQ. The CDR3 spans 13 residues. This CDR3 reads CASSRLPNGERFF. CDR3 DNA: TGTGCCAGCAGCAGACTACCCAATGGGGAGCGGTTTTTT.

Details on this clonotype: This may be a read error, as it is one base from a much larger clone. V usage is TRBV11-2 and J usage is TRBJ2-7; D is undetermined. This CDR3 comprises 13 residues. CDR1 SGHAT and CDR2 FQNNGV come from the germline V gene. CDR3 residues: CANSLRVISEQYF. DNA for the CDR3: TGTGCCAACAGCTTAAGGGTTATCTCCGAGCAGTACTTC. Filled out from reference TRBV11-2 and TRBJ2-7, the complete variable domain reads EAGVAQSPRYKIIEKRQSVAFWCNPISGHATLYWYQQILGQGPKLLIQFQNNGVVDDSQLPKDRFSAERLKGVDSTLKIQPAKLEDSAVYLCANSLRVISEQYFGPGTRLTVT.

This clonotype ranks as medium-sized (0.01 to 0.1%). The chain employs TRBV12-3 or TRBV12-4 and TRBJ1-2; 7 bases line up with TRBD1. CDR3 size: 14 residues. The V and J ends lost 2 bases and 4 bases, in that order; junction bases with no gene match: 4. As DNA, the CDR3 is TGTGCCAGCAGTTTATCCGCAGGGGGCTATGGCTACACCTTC. This encodes CASSLSAGGYGYTF.

In this sample, this clonotype turned up many times. This may stem from a read error, because a much larger clone lies one nucleotide away. The chain joins TRBV7-9 to TRBJ2-2; D is unresolved. Germline V CDR1 and CDR2: SEHNR, FQNEAQ (reference sequence). This CDR3 comprises 16 residues. CDR3 coding DNA: TGTGTCAGCAGCTTATTGGGGTCCCCTAACACCGGGGAGCTGTTTTTT. Translating gives CVSSLLGSPNTGELFF.

With regard to this clonotype: At one end, the junction sequence differs from germline, possibly due to a read error. The chain uses TRBV5-4 and TRBJ1-2; 7 bases align to TRBD1. This CDR3 region has 14 residues. Germline V gene data show CDR1 as SGHNT and CDR2 as YYREEE (reference sequence). CDR3 nucleotides: TGTGCTAGCAACCCGACAGGGCTTATGGGTGGCTACACCTTC. As protein: CASNPTGLMGGYTF.

This clonotype was found many times. The V gene is TRBV11-2, the J gene TRBJ2-5, with 15 nucleotides matching TRBD2. V lost 2 bases, J lost 11 bases, and 15 bases stayed unmatched. Looked up from germline, CDR1 is SGHAT and CDR2 is FQNNGV. This CDR3 contains 18 residues. In DNA, the CDR3 is TGTGCCAGCAGCTTATCCGTTGGACTAGCGGGAGGGGGGTACGAACAGTACTTC. This translates into CASSLSVGLAGGGYEQYF.

This clonotype was counted a few times. V usage is TRBV4-3 and J usage is TRBJ2-2, with TRBD2 identical over 7 bases. V dropped 3 bases and J dropped 7; count of bases not matched to a gene: 8. This CDR3 comprises 15 residues. CDR1 LGHNA and CDR2 YSLEER come from the germline V gene. This CDR3 reads CASSHLRGRGGELFF. The DNA of the CDR3 is TGCGCCAGCAGCCACCTACGGGGGAGGGGCGGGGAGCTGTTTTTT.

Turning to this clonotype: This may be a read error: a much more frequent sequence differs by one nucleotide. V usage is TRBV2 and J usage is TRBJ2-2; possibly TRBD2 for D (5 bases). From germline, CDR1 is SNHLY and CDR2 FYNNEI. CDR3 size: 12 residues. The CDR3 loop reads CASNEAVGELFF. The CDR3 nucleotides are TGTGCCAGCAATGAAGCGGTCGGGGAGCTGTTTTTT.

J is TRBJ2-7 and V is TRBV20-1; D could derive from TRBD1 or TRBD2 (5 bases each). The CDR3 extends over 13 amino acids. CDR1 DFQATT and CDR2 SNEGSKA come from the germline V gene (reference sequence). The V end lost 3 bases, the J end lost 4 bases, and 13 bases lay between the germline ends. CDR3 bases: TGCAGTGCTAGGGCGGCAGGGACGTACGAGCAGTACTTC. It codes for CSARAAGTYEQYF.

Regarding this clonotype: A single base separates this from a much larger clone, so it may be a read error. The chain is built from TRBV19 and TRBJ2-2, with 8 nucleotides matching TRBD2. J gave up 7 bases and V 4 bases, and 5 bases lay outside the gene matches. Germline V CDR1 and CDR2: LNHDA, SQIVND (reference sequence). The CDR3 loop spans 14 amino acids. The chain's CDR3 is CASSTGLVGGELFF. CDR3 DNA sequence: TGTGCCAGTAGTACGGGACTAGTGGGCGGGGAGCTGTTTTTT.

The rearrangement joins TRBV30 to TRBJ2-1, with D perhaps TRBD2 (6 bases). Germline-derived CDR1 and CDR2 are GTSNPN and SVGIG (reference sequence). The CDR3 sequence is 14 residues long. Between the trimmed V and J ends, which lost 2 bases and 15 bases, there was a span of 23 bases. Written as DNA, the CDR3 is TGTGCCTGGAGTACGGGACTGGCCGCCGGTGGGCGGTTCTTC. It translates to CAWSTGLAAGGRFF.

As for this clonotype: One end of the junction is discordant with germline, which a read error may explain. The chain links TRBV6-5 to TRBJ2-2, with D possibly being TRBD1 (6 bases). The CDR3 covers 15 residues. Germline-derived CDR1 and CDR2 are MNHEY and SVGAGI. The CDR3: CASSTRTGFTGVLLF. CDR3 DNA sequence: TGTGCCAGCAGTACGCGCACAGGGTTCACCGGGGTGCTGCTTTTT.

A word on this clonotype: The junction and the germline gene differ at one end; a read error may be behind it. V and J are TRBV6-5 and TRBJ2-6, with D possibly being TRBD1 or TRBD2 (5 bases each). Germline CDR1 and CDR2: MNHEY and SVGAGI. This CDR3 spans 18 amino acids. In DNA, the CDR3 is TGTGCCAGCAGTCCTTGGACGGGGATGAAAGCTGGGGCCAACGCCCTGACTTTC. Its translation: CASSPWTGMKAGANALTF.

The chain joins TRBV11-3 to TRBJ2-1, with a weak D call TRBD2 (6 bases). The CDR3 covers 14 residues. Trimming shortened V by 7 bases and J by 10 bases, and 20 bases separated the two germline ends. The germline gives CDR1 SGHNT, CDR2 YENEEA. CDR3 sequence (DNA): TGTGCCAGCAACTCTGGACTATCGAGAGCGGAGCAGTTCTTC. This sequence encodes CASNSGLSRAEQFF. Full variable domain (remainder filled in from reference TRBV11-3 and TRBJ2-1): EAGVVQSPRYKIIEKKQPVAFWCNPISGHNTLYWYLQNLGQGPELLIRYENEEAVDDSQLPKDRFSAERLKGVDSTLKIQPAELGDSAVYLCASNSGLSRAEQFFGPGTRLTVL.

A note on this clonotype: Its ends do not fully match the called genes, so a read error is possible. The rearrangement joins TRBV11-2 to TRBJ2-3; D not certain. The J call may be in error: the DNA end matches TRBJ1-5 better. This CDR3 is built from 17 residues. Germline CDR1 reads SGHAT; CDR2 reads FQNNGV. DNA of the CDR3: TGCGCCGGCAGCCATCGAGGGAGCGGGAGCCTCACAGATACGCAGCATTTT. Translating it yields CAGSHRGSGSLTDTQHF.